These 10 T cell receptor beta chains share one sample of origin, sequenced in a study of yellow fever vaccine responses in identical twins. Via MiXCR, TCRdb re-called the RT-PCR reads, giving one row per CDR3 protein. The sample yields some 5,900 distinct CDR3 sequences, 77% seen once. This material consisted of T cells from blood (PBMCs), unsorted or a sorted subset (not recorded which), taken before or after yellow fever vaccination (not recorded which). Receptor source: a woman aged 18-29 years who received the yellow fever vaccine.

The chain uses TRBV11-3 and TRBJ2-3, with D possibly matching TRBD1 (5 bases). With 5 bases removed from V and 0 bases from J, the gap between germline ends came to 12 bases. The germline CDR1 and CDR2 sequences are SGHNT and YENEEA. The CDR3 spans 15 residues. CDR3 sequence reads: CASSKTASSTDTQYF. Written as DNA, the CDR3 is TGTGCCAGCAGCAAGACAGCCTCTAGCACAGATACGCAGTATTTT.

The chain joins TRBV29-1 to TRBJ1-1; unclear D gene. Deletions cut 5 bases from V and 6 bases from J, with 13 bases between. Germline CDR1 and CDR2: SQVTM and ANQGSEA. This CDR3 contains 12 residues. This chain's CDR3 is CSVSRGGSEAFF. In DNA form, the CDR3 reads TGCAGCGTTTCCCGCGGAGGTTCTGAAGCTTTCTTT.

The V gene is TRBV5-1, the J gene TRBJ2-3; the D is unclear. Between the trimmed V and J ends, which lost 7 bases and 5 bases, there was a span of 17 bases. CDR1 is SGHRS, CDR2 YFSETQ, per germline. This CDR3 spans 14 amino acids. The CDR3 nucleotides read TGCGCCAGCGGCGTCGGGCAGCCGAGAGATACGCAGTATTTT. Protein product: CASGVGQPRDTQYF.

This rearrangement joins TRBV10-3 to TRBJ2-1, with a tentative D call TRBD2 (6 bases). This CDR3 has 11 amino acids. CDR1 and CDR2 from the germline V gene are ENHRY and SYGVKD. The CDR3 here is CGVRDDNEQFF. The CDR3 coding sequence is TGTGGGGTGCGGGATGACAATGAGCAGTTCTTC.

This chain joins TRBV20-1 and TRBJ2-7; D possibly matches TRBD1 or TRBD2 (5 bases each). Trimming pared 6 bases from V and 0 bases from J, leaving 15 bases between. The CDR3 extends over 14 amino acids. Germline values: CDR1 DFQATT, CDR2 SNEGSKA (reference sequence). CDR3: CSAPRDGSSYEQYV. CDR3 bases: TGCAGTGCCCCCAGGGACGGTTCCTCCTACGAGCAGTACGTC.

In this sample, this clonotype turned up a few times. The gene calls are TRBV11-1 and TRBJ2-1; tentative D call: TRBD1 (6 bases). V lost 2 bases, J lost 5 bases, and 10 bases lay in between. CDR1 SGHAT and CDR2 FQDESV come from the germline V gene (reference sequence). This CDR3 contains 14 residues. The CDR3, as DNA: TGTGCCAGCAGCTTAACTAGGACAGACAATGAGCAGTTCTTC. This sequence encodes CASSLTRTDNEQFF. Full variable domain (rest looked up from reference TRBV11-1 and TRBJ2-1): EAEVAQSPRYKITEKSQAVAFWCDPISGHATLYWYRQILGQGPELLVQFQDESVVDDSQLPKDRFSAERLKGVDSTLKIQPAELGDSAMYLCASSLTRTDNEQFFGPGTRLTVL.

The V call is TRBV29-1, the J call TRBJ2-3; D remains ambiguous. Trimming took 0 bases from V and 4 from J, leaving 11 bases between them. The germline V gene has CDR1 SQVTM and CDR2 ANQGSEA. The CDR3 spans 14 residues. DNA of the CDR3: TGCAGCGTTGAAGAAGCTCTCAGCGCAGATACGCAGTATTTT. Translating it yields CSVEEALSADTQYF.

This rearrangement joins TRBV6-1 to TRBJ2-3; 9 bases map to TRBD2. Germline V gives CDR1 MNHNS, CDR2 SASEGT. CDR3 length: 15 amino acids. V lost 11 bases and J lost 3; bases outside the gene matches: 12. The CDR3: CAGGAGGLMTDTQYF. The CDR3, as DNA: TGTGCCGGAGGAGCGGGGGGATTGATGACAGATACGCAGTATTTT.

CDR3 nucleotide sequence: TGTGCCAGTAACAGCGACAGAAGCGTAGATGGCTACACCTTC. Translating it yields CASNSDRSVDGYTF. The rearrangement links TRBV19 to TRBJ1-2, with a possible D match to TRBD1 (5 bases). The CDR3 has 14 residues. Germline V gene lookup returns CDR1 LNHDA and CDR2 SQIVND (reference sequence). V lost 7 bases and J lost 6, with 18 bases in between. Full variable domain (remainder filled in from reference TRBV19 and TRBJ1-2): DGGITQSPKYLFRKEGQNVTLSCEQNLNHDAMYWYRQDPGQGLRLIYYSQIVNDFQKGDIAEGYSVSREKKESFPLTVTSAQKNPTAFYLCASNSDRSVDGYTFGSGTRLTVV.

The genes are TRBV5-5 and TRBJ2-1, with D unclear. V was shortened by 0 bases and J by 9 bases, with 4 bases between the two germline ends. The germline V gene encodes CDR1 SGHKS and CDR2 YYEKEE (reference sequence). This CDR3 has 11 residues. CDR3 nucleotides: TGTGCCAGCAGCTTGGGGGTTGAGCAGTTCTTC. Amino acid sequence: CASSLGVEQFF.